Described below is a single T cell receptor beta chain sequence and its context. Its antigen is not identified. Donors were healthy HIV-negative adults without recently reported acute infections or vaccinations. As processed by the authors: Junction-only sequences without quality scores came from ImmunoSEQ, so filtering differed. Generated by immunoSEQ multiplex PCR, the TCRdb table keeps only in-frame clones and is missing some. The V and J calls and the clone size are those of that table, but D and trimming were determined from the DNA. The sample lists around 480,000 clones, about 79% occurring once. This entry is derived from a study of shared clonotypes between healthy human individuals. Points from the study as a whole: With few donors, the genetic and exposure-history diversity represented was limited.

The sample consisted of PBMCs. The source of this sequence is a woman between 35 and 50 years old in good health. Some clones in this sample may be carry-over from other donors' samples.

CDR3 sequence (DNA): TGTGCCAGCACTGGACAGGGGACGGTCGGCGAAAAACTGTTTTTT. This sequence encodes CASTGQGTVGEKLFF. The V call is TRBV2, the J call TRBJ1-4; 9 bases are a match to TRBD1. Per germline, CDR1 SNHLY and CDR2 FYNNEI. The CDR3 is made up of 15 amino acids. Trimming removed 7 bases from V and 8 bases from J; junction bases left unmatched: 11.